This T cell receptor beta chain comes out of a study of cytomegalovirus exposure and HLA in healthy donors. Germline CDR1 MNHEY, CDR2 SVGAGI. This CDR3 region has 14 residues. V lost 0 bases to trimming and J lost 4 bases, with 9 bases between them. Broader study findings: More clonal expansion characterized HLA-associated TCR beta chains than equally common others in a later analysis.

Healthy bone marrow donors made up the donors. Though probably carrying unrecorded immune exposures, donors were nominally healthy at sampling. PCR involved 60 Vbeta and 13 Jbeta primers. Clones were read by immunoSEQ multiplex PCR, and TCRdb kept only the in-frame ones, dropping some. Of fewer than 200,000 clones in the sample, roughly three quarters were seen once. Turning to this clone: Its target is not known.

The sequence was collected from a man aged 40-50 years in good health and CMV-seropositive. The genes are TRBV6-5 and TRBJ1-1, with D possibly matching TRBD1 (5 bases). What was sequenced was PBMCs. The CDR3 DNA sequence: TGTGCCAGCAGTTACTCCAGGGTTGGCACTGAAGCTTTCTTT. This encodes CASSYSRVGTEAFF.